This T cell receptor beta chain was identified in a study of long-term antiretroviral therapy in people with HIV. With regard to this clone: The antigen remains unidentified.

No donor had fewer than one pre-ART PBMC sample or fewer than two post-ART PBMC samples. The CDR3 consists of 18 residues. Trimming took off 2 bases at V and 6 bases at J, with 25 bases between the two ends. The germline V gene encodes CDR1 MDHEN and CDR2 SYDVKM. Study-wide findings and caveats: Diversity remained lower than transplant donor controls, even though it increased after ART.

Sequencing relied on immunoSEQ assay v3.0, run at survey level. What sequencing targeted per sample was about 35,000-55,000 T-cell genomes. Here immunoSEQ multiplex PCR was the method, and the copy in TCRdb shows in-frame clones only, minus some. Of over 25,000 clones listed, roughly 85% are singletons. The chain uses TRBV28 and TRBJ1-1; the D gene is possibly TRBD1 (6 bases). The receptor comes from a young man with HIV. This material consisted of unsorted PBMCs, taken 1.1 years after starting antiretroviral therapy. The CDR3 here is CASSLPPTEWGHVAEAFF. The CDR3 bases are TGTGCCAGCAGTTTACCTCCTACTGAATGGGGACATGTGGCTGAAGCTTTCTTT.